The clone carrying this T cell receptor (beta chain) was picked up one time. This entry comes from a study of blood T cell repertoires in COVID-19. Authors' data handling: Reference gene primer amplification gave estimated nucleated cell counts. The data were produced by immunoSEQ multiplex PCR, yet TCRdb's version contains in-frame clones alone and is incomplete. The V and J calls and clone size are taken from that table; D and trimming were inferred from the DNA. The table lists some 43,000 clones, over 70% of them singletons. The germline V gene encodes CDR1 SEHNR and CDR2 FQNEAQ (reference sequence). This CDR3 has 16 amino acids. V was shortened by 2 bases and J by 5 bases, with 17 bases between the two germline ends.

The chain couples TRBV7-9 to TRBJ2-3, with D perhaps matching TRBD2 (7 bases). Sequencing was carried out using peripheral blood. The TCR sequence derives from a woman in her sixties or seventies with acute or convalescent COVID-19. The CDR3 is CASSLFDGGGGDTQYF. The DNA for the CDR3 is TGTGCCAGCAGCTTATTCGATGGGGGAGGGGGAGATACGCAGTATTTT.